The next 2 T cell receptor beta chains were all read from a single sample in a study of cytomegalovirus exposure and HLA in healthy donors. The PCR was carried out with 60 Vbeta primers and 13 Jbeta primers. Profiling relied on immunoSEQ multiplex PCR, and the TCRdb table lists in-frame clones only, not all of them. The profile covers approximately 150,000 clones, with roughly 80% appearing a single time and 4.5% taken by the ten largest. Material for sequencing was PBMCs. All receptors derive from a man aged 35 to 55 in good health and CMV-seronegative.

V gene TRBV6-1 combines with J gene TRBJ1-2; D gene uncertain. The CDR3 consists of 15 residues. The V gene lost 2 bases and the J gene lost 4 bases, with 14 bases spanning the gap. Germline V gives CDR1 MNHNS, CDR2 SASEGT. CDR3: CASSEIWRLTYGYTF. The DNA for the CDR3 is TGTGCCAGCAGTGAAATCTGGCGACTTACCTATGGCTACACCTTC.

This clone was observed a few times. The chain has TRBV9 and TRBJ2-2, with TRBD1 as a possible D gene (5 bases). The closer fit of TRBJ1-3 to the DNA end suggests the J call may be wrong. The CDR3 totals 15 residues. Germline values: CDR1 SGDLS, CDR2 YYNGEE. The CDR3 DNA sequence: TGTGCCAGCAGCGTAGACGGGGGAAGAAGAAACACCATATATTTT. Its protein is CASSVDGGRRNTIYF.